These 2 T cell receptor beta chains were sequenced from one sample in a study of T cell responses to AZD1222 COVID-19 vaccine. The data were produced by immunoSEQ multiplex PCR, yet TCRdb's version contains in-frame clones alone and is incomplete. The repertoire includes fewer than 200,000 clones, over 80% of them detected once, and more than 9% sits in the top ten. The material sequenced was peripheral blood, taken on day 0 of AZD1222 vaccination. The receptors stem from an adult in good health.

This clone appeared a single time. As DNA, the CDR3 is TGTGCCAGCGGACAGGGGATAAGCACAGATACGCAGTATTTT. The encoded protein is CASGQGISTDTQYF. V gene TRBV6-5 combines with J gene TRBJ2-3, with 9 bases matching TRBD1. The CDR3 has 14 residues. Germline V gene sequence: CDR1 MNHEY, CDR2 SVGAGI. V lost 8 bases, J lost 0 bases, and 3 bases stayed unmatched.

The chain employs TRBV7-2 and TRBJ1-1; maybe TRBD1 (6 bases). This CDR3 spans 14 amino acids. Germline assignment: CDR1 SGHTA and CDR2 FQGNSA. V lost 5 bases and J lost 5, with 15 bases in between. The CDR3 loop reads CASSPSGGQTEAFF. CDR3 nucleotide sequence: TGTGCCAGCAGCCCCTCGGGGGGGCAAACTGAAGCTTTCTTT.